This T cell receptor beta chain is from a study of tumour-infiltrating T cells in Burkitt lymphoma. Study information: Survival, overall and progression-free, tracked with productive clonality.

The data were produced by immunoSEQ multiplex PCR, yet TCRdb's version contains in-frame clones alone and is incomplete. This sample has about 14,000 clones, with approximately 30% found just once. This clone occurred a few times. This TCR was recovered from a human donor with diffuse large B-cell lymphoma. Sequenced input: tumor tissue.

CDR3 in DNA: TGTGCCAGCAGAACCGGGACAGGGCACCCCCAGCCCCAGCATTTT. Residues: CASRTGTGHPQPQHF. This chain connects TRBV6-1 to TRBJ1-5; 9 nucleotides match TRBD1. With V trimmed by 6 bases and J by 7 bases, 10 bases remained unmatched. The CDR3 totals 15 residues. CDR1 and CDR2 from the germline V gene are MNHNS and SASEGT.